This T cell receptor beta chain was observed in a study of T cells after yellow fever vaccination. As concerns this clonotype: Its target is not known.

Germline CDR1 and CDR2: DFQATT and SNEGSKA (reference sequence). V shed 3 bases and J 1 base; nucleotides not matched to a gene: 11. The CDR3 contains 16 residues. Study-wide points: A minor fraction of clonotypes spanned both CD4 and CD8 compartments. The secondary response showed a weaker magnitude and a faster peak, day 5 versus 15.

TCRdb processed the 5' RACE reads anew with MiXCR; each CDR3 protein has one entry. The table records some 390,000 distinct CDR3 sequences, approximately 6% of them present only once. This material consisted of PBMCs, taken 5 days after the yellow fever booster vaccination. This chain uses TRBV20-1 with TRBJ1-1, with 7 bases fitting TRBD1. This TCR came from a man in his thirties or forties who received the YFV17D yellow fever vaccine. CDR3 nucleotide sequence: TGCAGTGCTAGCCCCGGGAGGAAGGGGGCGAACACTGAAGCTTTCTTT. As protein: CSASPGRKGANTEAFF.